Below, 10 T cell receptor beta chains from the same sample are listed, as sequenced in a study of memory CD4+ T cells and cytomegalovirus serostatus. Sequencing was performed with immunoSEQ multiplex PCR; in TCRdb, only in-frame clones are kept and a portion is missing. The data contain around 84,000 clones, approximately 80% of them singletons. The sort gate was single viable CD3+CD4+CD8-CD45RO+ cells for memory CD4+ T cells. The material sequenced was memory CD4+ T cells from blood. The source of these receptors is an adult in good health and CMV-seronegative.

The CDR3 sequence: CASSQEVPGGTGYGYTF. For the CDR3, the DNA is TGCGCCAGCAGCCAAGAGGTTCCAGGGGGCACAGGCTATGGCTACACCTTC. The chain is built from TRBV4-3 and TRBJ1-2; TRBD1 aligns across 8 bases. In germline, CDR1 is LGHNA, CDR2 YSLEER. The CDR3 consists of 17 residues. V shed 0 bases, J shed 4 bases, and the junction held 10 bases outside the gene matches.

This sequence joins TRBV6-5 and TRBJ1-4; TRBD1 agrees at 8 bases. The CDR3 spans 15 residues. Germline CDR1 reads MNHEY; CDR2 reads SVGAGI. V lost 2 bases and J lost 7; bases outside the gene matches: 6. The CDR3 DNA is TGTGCCAGCAGTTACCGCAGCAGGGGGCGTGAAAAACTGTTTTTT. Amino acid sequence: CASSYRSRGREKLFF.

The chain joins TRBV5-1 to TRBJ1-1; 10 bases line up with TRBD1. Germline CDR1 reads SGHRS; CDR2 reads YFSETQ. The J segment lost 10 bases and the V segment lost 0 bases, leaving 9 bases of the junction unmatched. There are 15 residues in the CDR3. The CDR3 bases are TGCGCCAGCAGCTTGGAGTTGGGGACAGGGGCTGGAGCTTTCTTT. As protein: CASSLELGTGAGAFF. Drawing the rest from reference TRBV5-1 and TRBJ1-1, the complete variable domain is KAGVTQTPRYLIKTRGQQVTLSCSPISGHRSVSWYQQTPGQGLQFLFEYFSETQRNKGNFPGRFSGRQFSNSRSEMNVSTLELGDSALYLCASSLELGTGAGAFFGQGTRLTVV.

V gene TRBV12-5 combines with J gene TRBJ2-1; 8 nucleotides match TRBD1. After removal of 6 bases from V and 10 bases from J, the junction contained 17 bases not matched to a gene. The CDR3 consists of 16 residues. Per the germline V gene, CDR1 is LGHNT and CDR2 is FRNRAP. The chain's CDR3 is CASGTVVGRGRVEQFF. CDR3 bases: TGTGCTAGTGGGACCGTTGTGGGCAGGGGGCGGGTCGAGCAGTTCTTC.

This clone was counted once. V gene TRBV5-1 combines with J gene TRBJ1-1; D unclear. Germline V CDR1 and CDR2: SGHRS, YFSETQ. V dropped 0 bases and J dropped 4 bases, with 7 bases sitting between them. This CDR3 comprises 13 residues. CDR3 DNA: TGCGCCAGCAGCTTGGTAGGAAGCACTGAAGCTTTCTTT. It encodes CASSLVGSTEAFF.

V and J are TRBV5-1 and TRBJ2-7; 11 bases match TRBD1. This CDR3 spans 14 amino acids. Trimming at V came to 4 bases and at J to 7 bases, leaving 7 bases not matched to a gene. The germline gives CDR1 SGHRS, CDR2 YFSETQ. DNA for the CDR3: TGCGCCAGCAGCCTTGGACAGGGGGCGCGGGAGCAGTACTTC. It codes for CASSLGQGAREQYF.

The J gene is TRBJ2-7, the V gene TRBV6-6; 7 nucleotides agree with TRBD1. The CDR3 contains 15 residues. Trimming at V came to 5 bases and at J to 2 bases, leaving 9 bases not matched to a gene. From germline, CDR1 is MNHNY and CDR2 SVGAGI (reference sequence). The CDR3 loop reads CASSTTGVGTYEQYF. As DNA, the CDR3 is TGTGCCAGCAGTACCACAGGGGTAGGGACCTACGAGCAGTACTTC.

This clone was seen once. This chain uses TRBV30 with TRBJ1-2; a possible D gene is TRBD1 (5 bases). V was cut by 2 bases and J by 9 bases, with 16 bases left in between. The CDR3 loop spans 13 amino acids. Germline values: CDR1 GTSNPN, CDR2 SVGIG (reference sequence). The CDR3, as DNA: TGTGCCTGGAGTCCCCCGGGACTCCAAAGCTACACCTTC. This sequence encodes CAWSPPGLQSYTF.

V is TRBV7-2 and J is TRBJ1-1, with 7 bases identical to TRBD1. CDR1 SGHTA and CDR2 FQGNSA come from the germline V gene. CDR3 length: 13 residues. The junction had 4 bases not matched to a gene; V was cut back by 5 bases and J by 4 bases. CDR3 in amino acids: CASSLSGGTEAFF. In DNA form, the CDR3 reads TGTGCCAGCAGCCTTTCAGGGGGCACTGAAGCTTTCTTT. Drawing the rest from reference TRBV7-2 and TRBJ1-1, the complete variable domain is GAGVSQSPSNKVTEKGKDVELRCDPISGHTALYWYRQSLGQGLEFLIYFQGNSAPDKSGLPSDRFSAERTGGSVSTLTIQRTQQEDSAVYLCASSLSGGTEAFFGQGTRLTVV.

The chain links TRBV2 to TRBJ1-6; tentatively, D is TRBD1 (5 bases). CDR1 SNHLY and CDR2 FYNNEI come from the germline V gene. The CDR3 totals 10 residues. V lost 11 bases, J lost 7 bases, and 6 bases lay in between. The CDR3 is CAGGNSPLHF. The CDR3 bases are TGTGCCGGGGGGAATTCACCCCTCCACTTT.